The next 8 T cell receptor beta chains were all read from a single sample in a study of PD-1 blockade in classical Hodgkin lymphoma. Data came from immunoSEQ multiplex PCR; TCRdb stores just in-frame clones and leaves some out. The table has 42,000 or so clones, around 86% seen once; the top ten hold roughly 6%. Relapse was seen in all patients after autologous stem cell transplantation, and brentuximab vedotin exposure was variable. The input for sequencing was peripheral blood mononuclear cells (PBMCs), taken before the second cycle of nivolumab. These receptors came from a human donor with classical Hodgkin lymphoma.

This chain connects TRBV7-9 to TRBJ2-7; D gene uncertain. This CDR3 contains 16 residues. With 0 bases removed from V and 9 bases from J, the gap between germline ends came to 21 bases. The germline CDR1 and CDR2 sequences are SEHNR and FQNEAQ (reference sequence). The CDR3 spells CASSLASAGTVVGQYF. CDR3 nucleotides: TGTGCCAGCAGCTTAGCCTCGGCAGGAACCGTCGTCGGGCAGTACTTC.

J is TRBJ2-7 and V is TRBV7-2; D remains ambiguous. Germline V gene data show CDR1 as SGHTA and CDR2 as FQGNSA. The CDR3 runs 12 residues. With 3 bases removed from V and 3 bases from J, the gap between germline ends came to 6 bases. CDR3 DNA: TGTGCCAGCAGCTTTCTTGGCTACGAGCAGTACTTC. Amino acids: CASSFLGYEQYF.

The chain employs TRBV27 and TRBJ2-7, with 7 bases that match TRBD2. CDR1 and CDR2 from the germline V gene are MNHEY and SMNVEV (reference sequence). Trimming at V came to 1 base and at J to 0 bases, leaving 6 bases not matched to a gene. CDR3 size: 16 residues. The CDR3 spells CASSLYGGGSSYEQYF. Here the CDR3 DNA reads TGTGCCAGCAGTTTATATGGGGGGGGGAGCTCCTACGAGCAGTACTTC.

This clone was found once. The rearrangement uses TRBV12-1 and TRBJ2-5. TRBV12-1 is flagged as a pseudogene. There are 14 residues in the CDR3. The CDR3 loop reads CASSFAGTEETQYF. As DNA, the CDR3 is TGTGCCAGCAGCTTTGCGGGAACGGAAGAGACCCAGTACTTC.

The chain couples TRBV13 to TRBJ2-2; no definite D call. CDR1 is PRHDT and CDR2 is FYEKMQ in the germline V gene (reference sequence). Trimming removed 3 bases at V and 4 bases at J, with 6 bases between. This CDR3 region has 13 residues. DNA for the CDR3: TGTGCCAGCAGCTTTGTACCCACCGGGGAGCTGTTTTTT. This translates into CASSFVPTGELFF.

The CDR3 loop is CASSLDLVGRNTEAFF. CDR3 in DNA: TGTGCCAGCAGCTTGGATCTGGTCGGCCGGAACACTGAAGCTTTCTTT. The gene calls are TRBV5-6 and TRBJ1-1; D is unresolved. CDR3 length: 16 residues. The germline CDR1 and CDR2 sequences are SGHDT and YYEEEE. Trimming took 0 bases from V and 1 from J, leaving 13 bases between them.

The genes are TRBV2 and TRBJ1-1; the D gene is possibly TRBD1 (6 bases). CDR3 length equals 14 residues. Germline values: CDR1 SNHLY, CDR2 FYNNEI. V was cut by 4 bases and J by 1 base, with 10 bases left in between. In nucleotides, the CDR3 is TGTGCCAGCAGTGTACAGACAGGGAACACTGAAGCTTTCTTT. It is translated as CASSVQTGNTEAFF.

The chain uses TRBV4-1 and TRBJ2-7, with TRBD2 as a possible D gene (7 bases). This CDR3 is 15 amino acids long. Germline CDR1 and CDR2: MGHRA and YSYEKL. Trimming pared 1 base from V and 4 bases from J, leaving 14 bases between. CDR3 residues: CASSQGRGGAYEQYF. The CDR3 DNA sequence: TGCGCCAGCAGCCAAGGCAGAGGGGGGGCGTACGAGCAGTACTTC.